This T cell receptor beta chain is drawn from a study of CD8+ T cells in alopecia areata. Overall study results and limits: Possibly because of HLA-related factors, TCR sharing was less clear across patients than in mice. Normal-skin resident alphabeta T cells also appear among scalp sample sequences. Clonality in lesional scalp, especially alopecia totalis/universalis, exceeded that of normal scalp.

This clone is a singleton in its sample. Its antigen is as yet unknown. The CDR3 covers 14 residues. CDR1 SQVTM and CDR2 ANQGSEA come from the germline V gene. With 2 bases removed from V and 4 bases from J, the gap between germline ends came to 15 bases. cDNA reverse transcribed from extracted RNA served as the sequencing template. Assay used: immunoSEQ multiplex PCR; TCRdb lists only in-frame clones, some missing. Seen here are 45,000 to 70,000 clones, 95% to 97% observed once, and the top ten hold roughly 26%. Collected material from alopecia areata patients comprised lesional scalp punch biopsies and peripheral blood.

V gene TRBV29-1 combines with J gene TRBJ2-7, with D perhaps TRBD1 or TRBD2 (7 bases each). The TCR originated in a human donor with alopecia areata. The sequencing used CD8+ T cells sorted from blood, collected at week 0. CDR3 bases: TGCAGCGTTGAAATCGGCAGGGGGGGTTACGAGCAGTACTTC. It is translated as CSVEIGRGGYEQYF.